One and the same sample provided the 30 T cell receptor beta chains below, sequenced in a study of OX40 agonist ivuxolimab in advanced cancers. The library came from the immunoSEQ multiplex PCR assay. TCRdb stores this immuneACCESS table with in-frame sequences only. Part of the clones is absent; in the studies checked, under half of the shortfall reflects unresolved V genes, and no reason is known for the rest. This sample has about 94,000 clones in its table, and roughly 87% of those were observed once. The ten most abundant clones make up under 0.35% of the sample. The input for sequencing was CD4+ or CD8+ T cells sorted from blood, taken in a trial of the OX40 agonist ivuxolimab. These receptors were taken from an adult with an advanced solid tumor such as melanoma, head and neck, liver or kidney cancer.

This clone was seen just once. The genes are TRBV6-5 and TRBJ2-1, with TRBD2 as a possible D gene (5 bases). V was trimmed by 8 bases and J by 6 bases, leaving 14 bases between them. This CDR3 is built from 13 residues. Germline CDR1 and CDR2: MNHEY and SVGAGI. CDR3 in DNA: TGTGCCAGCCTGGGGAGCGCCTCCAATGAGCAGTTCTTC. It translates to CASLGSASNEQFF.

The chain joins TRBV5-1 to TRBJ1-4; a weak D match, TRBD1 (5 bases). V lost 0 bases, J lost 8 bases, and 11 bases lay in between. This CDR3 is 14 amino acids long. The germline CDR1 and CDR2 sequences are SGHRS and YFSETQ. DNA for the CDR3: TGCGCCAGCAGCTTGGACAGATGGGGGGAAAAACTGTTTTTT. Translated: CASSLDRWGEKLFF.

CDR3 sequence (DNA): TGCGCCAGCAGCTACAGGGACTGGACTAATGAAAAACTGTTTTTT. This encodes CASSYRDWTNEKLFF. The chain recombines TRBV5-1 with TRBJ1-4, with D tentatively TRBD1 (6 bases). CDR1 and CDR2 (germline): SGHRS, YFSETQ. The CDR3 length is 15 residues. Deletions cut 3 bases from V and 2 bases from J, with 11 bases between.

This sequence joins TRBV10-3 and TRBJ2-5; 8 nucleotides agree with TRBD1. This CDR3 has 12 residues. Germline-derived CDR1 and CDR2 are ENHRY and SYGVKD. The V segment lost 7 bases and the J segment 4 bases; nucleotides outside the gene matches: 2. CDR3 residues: CAIIGQGETQYF. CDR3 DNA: TGTGCCATCATCGGACAGGGAGAGACCCAGTACTTC.

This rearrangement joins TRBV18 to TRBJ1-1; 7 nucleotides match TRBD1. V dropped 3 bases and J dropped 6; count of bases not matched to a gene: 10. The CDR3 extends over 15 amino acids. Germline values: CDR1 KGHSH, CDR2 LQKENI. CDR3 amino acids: CASSPRQGVGAEAFF. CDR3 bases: TGTGCCAGCTCACCCCGACAGGGTGTGGGGGCTGAAGCTTTCTTT.

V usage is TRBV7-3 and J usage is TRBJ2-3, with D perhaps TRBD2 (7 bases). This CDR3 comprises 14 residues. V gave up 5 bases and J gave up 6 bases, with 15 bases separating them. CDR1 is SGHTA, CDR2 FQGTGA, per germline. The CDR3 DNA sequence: TGTGCCAGCAGCCCTGGGAGGGGGTCTGATACGCAGTATTTT. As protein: CASSPGRGSDTQYF. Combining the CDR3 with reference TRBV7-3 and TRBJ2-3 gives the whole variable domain GAGVSQTPSNKVTEKGKYVELRCDPISGHTALYWYRQSLGQGPEFLIYFQGTGAADDSGLPNDRFFAVRPEGSVSTLKIQRTERGDSAVYLCASSPGRGSDTQYFGPGTRLTVL.

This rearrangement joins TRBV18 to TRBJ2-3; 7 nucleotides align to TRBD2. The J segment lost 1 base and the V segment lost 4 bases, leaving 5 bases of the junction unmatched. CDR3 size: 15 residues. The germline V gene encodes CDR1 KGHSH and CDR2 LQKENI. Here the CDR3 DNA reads TGTGCCAGCTCACGGGACTACCTGGGCACAGATACGCAGTATTTT. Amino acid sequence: CASSRDYLGTDTQYF.

CDR3 bases: TGTGCCAGCACCCTGACTAGCGCCGGGGAGACCCAGTACTTC. Amino acid sequence: CASTLTSAGETQYF. The rearrangement joins TRBV11-2 to TRBJ2-5; 8 nucleotides agree with TRBD2. The V gene's germline CDR1 is SGHAT and CDR2 FQNNGV. The V and J ends lost 7 bases and 5 bases, in that order; junction bases with no gene match: 9. The CDR3 covers 14 residues.

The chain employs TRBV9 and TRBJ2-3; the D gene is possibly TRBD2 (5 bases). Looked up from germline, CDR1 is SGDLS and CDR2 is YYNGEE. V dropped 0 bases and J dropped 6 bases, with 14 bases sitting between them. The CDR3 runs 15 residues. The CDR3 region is CASSVGSQRGDTQYF. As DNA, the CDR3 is TGTGCCAGCAGCGTAGGGAGCCAACGAGGGGATACGCAGTATTTT. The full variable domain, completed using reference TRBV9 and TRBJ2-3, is DSGVTQTPKHLITATGQRVTLRCSPRSGDLSVYWYQQSLDQGLQFLIQYYNGEERAKGNILERFSAQQFPDLHSELNLSSLELGDSALYFCASSVGSQRGDTQYFGPGTRLTVL.

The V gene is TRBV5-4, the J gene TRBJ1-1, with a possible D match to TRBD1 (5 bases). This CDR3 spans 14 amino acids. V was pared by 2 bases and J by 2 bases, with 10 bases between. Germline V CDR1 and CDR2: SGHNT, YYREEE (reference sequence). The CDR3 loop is CASSFGGSNTEAFF. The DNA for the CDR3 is TGTGCCAGCAGCTTTGGGGGGAGCAACACTGAAGCTTTCTTT.

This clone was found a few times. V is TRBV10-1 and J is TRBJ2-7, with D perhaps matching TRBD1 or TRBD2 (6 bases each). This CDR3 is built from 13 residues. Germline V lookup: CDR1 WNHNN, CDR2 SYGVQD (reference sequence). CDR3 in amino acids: CSQLGGFPSEQYF. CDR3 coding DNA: TGCTCTCAGTTAGGGGGGTTCCCCTCGGAGCAGTACTTC.

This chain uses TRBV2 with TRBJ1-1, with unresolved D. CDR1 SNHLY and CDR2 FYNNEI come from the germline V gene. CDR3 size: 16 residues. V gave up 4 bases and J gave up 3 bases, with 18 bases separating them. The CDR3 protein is CASSAKNPFRDTEAFF. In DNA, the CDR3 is TGTGCCAGCAGTGCAAAAAACCCCTTTCGCGACACTGAAGCTTTCTTT.

CDR3 amino acids: CATSRTGGGNEQFF. The CDR3 DNA sequence: TGTGCCACCAGCAGAACAGGGGGCGGGAATGAGCAGTTCTTC. The chain links TRBV15 to TRBJ2-1, with 9 bases fitting TRBD1. V shed 2 bases and J 7 bases; nucleotides not matched to a gene: 3. In germline, CDR1 is LNHNV, CDR2 YYDKDF (reference sequence). The CDR3 totals 14 residues.

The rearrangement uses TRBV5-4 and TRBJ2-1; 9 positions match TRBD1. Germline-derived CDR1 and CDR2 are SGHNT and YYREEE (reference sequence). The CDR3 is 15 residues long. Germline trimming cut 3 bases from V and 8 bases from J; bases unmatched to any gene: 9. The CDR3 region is CASSSGGTGSDEQFF. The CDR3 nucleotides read TGTGCCAGCAGCTCGGGTGGGACAGGGAGTGATGAGCAGTTCTTC.

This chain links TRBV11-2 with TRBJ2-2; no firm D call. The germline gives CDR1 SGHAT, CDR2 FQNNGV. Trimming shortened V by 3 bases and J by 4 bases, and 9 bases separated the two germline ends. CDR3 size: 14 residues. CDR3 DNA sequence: TGTGCCAGCAGCTTCTCGGACGGCACCGGGGAGCTGTTTTTT. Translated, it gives CASSFSDGTGELFF. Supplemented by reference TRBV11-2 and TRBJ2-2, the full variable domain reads EAGVAQSPRYKIIEKRQSVAFWCNPISGHATLYWYQQILGQGPKLLIQFQNNGVVDDSQLPKDRFSAERLKGVDSTLKIQPAKLEDSAVYLCASSFSDGTGELFFGEGSRLTVL.

In nucleotides, the CDR3 is TGTGCCAGTAACCCGGACTTCACCGGGGAGCTGTTTTTT. This gives the protein CASNPDFTGELFF. The chain couples TRBV19 to TRBJ2-2, with D perhaps matching TRBD2 (5 bases). The CDR3 covers 13 residues. Germline V CDR1 and CDR2: LNHDA, SQIVND (reference sequence). V was shortened by 7 bases and J by 4 bases, with 10 bases between the two germline ends.

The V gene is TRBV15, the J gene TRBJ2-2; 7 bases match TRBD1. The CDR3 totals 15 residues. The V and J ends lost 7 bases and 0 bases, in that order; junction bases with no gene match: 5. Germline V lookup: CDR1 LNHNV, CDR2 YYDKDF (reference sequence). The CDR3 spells CATNRDRSNTGELFF. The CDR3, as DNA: TGTGCCACCAATCGGGACAGATCGAACACCGGGGAGCTGTTTTTT. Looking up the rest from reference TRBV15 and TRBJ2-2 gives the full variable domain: DAMVIQNPRYQVTQFGKPVTLSCSQTLNHNVMYWYQQKSSQAPKLLFHYYDKDFNNEADTPDNFQSRRPNTSFCFLDIRSPGLGDTAMYLCATNRDRSNTGELFFGEGSRLTVL.

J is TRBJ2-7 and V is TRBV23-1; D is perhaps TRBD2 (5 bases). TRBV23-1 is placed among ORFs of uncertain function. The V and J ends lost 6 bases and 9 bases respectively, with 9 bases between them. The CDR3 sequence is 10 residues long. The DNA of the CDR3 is TGCGCCAGCAGCCCCCGGGGGCAGTACTTC. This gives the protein CASSPRGQYF.

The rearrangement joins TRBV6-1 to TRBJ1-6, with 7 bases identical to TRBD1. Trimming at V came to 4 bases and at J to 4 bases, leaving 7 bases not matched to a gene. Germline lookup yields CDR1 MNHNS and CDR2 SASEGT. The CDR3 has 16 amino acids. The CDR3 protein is CASSAPRGMYNSPLHF. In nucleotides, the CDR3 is TGTGCCAGCAGTGCGCCCAGGGGGATGTATAATTCACCCCTCCACTTT.

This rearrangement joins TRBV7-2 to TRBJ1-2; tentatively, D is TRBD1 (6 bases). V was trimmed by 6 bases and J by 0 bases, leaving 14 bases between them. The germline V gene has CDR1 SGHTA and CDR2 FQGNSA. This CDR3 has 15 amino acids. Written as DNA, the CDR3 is TGTGCCAGCAGACGAGACAGGTCCTCTAACTATGGCTACACCTTC. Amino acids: CASRRDRSSNYGYTF.

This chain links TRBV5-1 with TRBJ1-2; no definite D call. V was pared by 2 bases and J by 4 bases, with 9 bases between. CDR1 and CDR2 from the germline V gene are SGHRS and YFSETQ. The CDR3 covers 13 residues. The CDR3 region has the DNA TGCGCCAGCAGCTTCCAGGAGAGCTATGGCTACACCTTC. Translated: CASSFQESYGYTF.

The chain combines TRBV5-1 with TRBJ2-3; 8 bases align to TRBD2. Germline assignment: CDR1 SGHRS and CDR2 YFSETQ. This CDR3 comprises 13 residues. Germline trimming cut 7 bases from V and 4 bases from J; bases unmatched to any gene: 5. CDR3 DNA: TGCGCCAGCCCGGGGGGGGAACCAGATACGCAGTATTTT. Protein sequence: CASPGGEPDTQYF.

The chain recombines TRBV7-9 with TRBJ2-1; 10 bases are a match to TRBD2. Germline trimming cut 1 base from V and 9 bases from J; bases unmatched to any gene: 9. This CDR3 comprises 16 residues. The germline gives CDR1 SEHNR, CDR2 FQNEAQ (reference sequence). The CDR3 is CASSLGTSGGASEQFF. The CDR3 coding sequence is TGTGCCAGCAGCTTAGGAACCAGCGGGGGGGCCAGTGAGCAGTTCTTC.

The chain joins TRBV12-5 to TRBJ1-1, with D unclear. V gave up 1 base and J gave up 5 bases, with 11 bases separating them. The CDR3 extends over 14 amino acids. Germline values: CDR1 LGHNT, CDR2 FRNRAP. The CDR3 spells CASGLGGIWTEAFF. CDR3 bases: TGTGCTAGTGGTTTGGGGGGAATCTGGACTGAAGCTTTCTTT. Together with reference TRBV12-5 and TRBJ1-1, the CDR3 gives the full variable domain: DARVTQTPRHKVTEMGQEVTMRCQPILGHNTVFWYRQTMMQGLELLAYFRNRAPLDDSGMPKDRFSAEMPDATLATLKIQPSEPRDSAVYFCASGLGGIWTEAFFGQGTRLTVV.

The CDR3 region is CASSLGGYEQYF. In nucleotides, the CDR3 is TGTGCCAGCAGCCTCGGTGGATACGAGCAGTACTTC. The chain is built from TRBV6-6 and TRBJ2-7, with unresolved D. V lost 6 bases, J lost 4 bases, and 10 bases lay in between. This CDR3 is built from 12 residues. The germline V gene encodes CDR1 MNHNY and CDR2 SVGAGI (reference sequence).

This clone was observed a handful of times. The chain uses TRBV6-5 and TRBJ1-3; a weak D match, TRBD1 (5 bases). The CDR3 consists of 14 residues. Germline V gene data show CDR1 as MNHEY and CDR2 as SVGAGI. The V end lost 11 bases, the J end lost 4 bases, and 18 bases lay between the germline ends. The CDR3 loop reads CAARRGREGNTIYF. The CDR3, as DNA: TGTGCCGCTCGCCGGGGCCGGGAGGGAAACACCATATATTTT.

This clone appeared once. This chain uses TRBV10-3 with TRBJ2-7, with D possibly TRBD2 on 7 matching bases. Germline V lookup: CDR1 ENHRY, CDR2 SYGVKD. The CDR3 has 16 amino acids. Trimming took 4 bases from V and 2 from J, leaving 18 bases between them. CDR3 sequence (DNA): TGTGCCATCAGTGGGGCCACAGGGAGGGTCCCCTACGAGCAGTACTTC. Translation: CAISGATGRVPYEQYF.

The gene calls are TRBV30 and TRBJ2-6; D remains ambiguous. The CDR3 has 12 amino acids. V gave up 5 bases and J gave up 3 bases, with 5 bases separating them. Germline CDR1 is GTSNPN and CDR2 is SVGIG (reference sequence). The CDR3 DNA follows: TGTGCCTGGGCCAGTGGGGCCAACGTCCTGACTTTC. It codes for CAWASGANVLTF.

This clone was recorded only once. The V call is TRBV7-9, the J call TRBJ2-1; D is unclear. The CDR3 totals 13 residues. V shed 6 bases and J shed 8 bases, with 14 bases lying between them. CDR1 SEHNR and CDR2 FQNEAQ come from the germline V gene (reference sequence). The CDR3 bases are TGTGCCAGCAGGCCCGAAGGGCGCGATGAGCAGTTCTTC. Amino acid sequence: CASRPEGRDEQFF. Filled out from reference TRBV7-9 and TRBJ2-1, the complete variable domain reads DTGVSQNPRHKITKRGQNVTFRCDPISEHNRLYWYRQTLGQGPEFLTYFQNEAQLEKSRLLSDRFSAERPKGSFSTLEIQRTEQGDSAMYLCASRPEGRDEQFFGPGTRLTVL.

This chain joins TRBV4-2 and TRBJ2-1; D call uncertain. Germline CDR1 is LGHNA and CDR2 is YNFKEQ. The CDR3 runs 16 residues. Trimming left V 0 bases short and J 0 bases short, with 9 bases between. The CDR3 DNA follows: TGTGCCAGCAGCCAAGATCTGCGGAGCTCCTACAATGAGCAGTTCTTC. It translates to CASSQDLRSSYNEQFF.